This TCR beta chain is from a study of blood T cell repertoires in COVID-19. The authors' processing: Estimation of nucleated cell counts was performed using reference gene primer amplification. Assay: immunoSEQ multiplex PCR; the TCRdb copy retains only in-frame clones and omits some. V and J calls and clone size are as listed in that table; D and trimming were resolved from the DNA. The sample comprises approximately 200,000 clones, roughly nine tenths of which are singletons, and 2.1% rests with the top ten. The germline CDR1 and CDR2 sequences are MDHEN and SYDVKM. The CDR3 length is 14 residues. The ends lost 6 bases at V and 4 bases at J; junction bases unmatched: 6.

The TCR originated in a man in his 70s with active or convalescent COVID-19. The sample taken for sequencing was peripheral blood. This chain links TRBV28 with TRBJ2-5, with 9 bases that match TRBD1. The CDR3 nucleotides read TGTGCCAGCAGGACACAGGGGGCTGGAGAGACCCAGTACTTC. Its protein is CASRTQGAGETQYF.